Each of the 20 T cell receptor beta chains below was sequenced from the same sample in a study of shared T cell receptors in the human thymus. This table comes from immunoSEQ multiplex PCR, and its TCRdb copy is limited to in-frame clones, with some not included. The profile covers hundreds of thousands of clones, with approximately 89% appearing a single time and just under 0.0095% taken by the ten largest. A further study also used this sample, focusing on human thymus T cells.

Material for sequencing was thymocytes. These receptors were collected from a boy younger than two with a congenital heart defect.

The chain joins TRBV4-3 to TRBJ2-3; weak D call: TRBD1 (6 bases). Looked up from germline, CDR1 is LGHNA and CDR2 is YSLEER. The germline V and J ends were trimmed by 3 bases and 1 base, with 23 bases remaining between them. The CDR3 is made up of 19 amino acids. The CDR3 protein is CASSQRTTAGEQGTDTQYF. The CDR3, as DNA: TGCGCCAGCAGCCAGAGAACAACTGCAGGGGAACAGGGCACAGATACGCAGTATTTT.

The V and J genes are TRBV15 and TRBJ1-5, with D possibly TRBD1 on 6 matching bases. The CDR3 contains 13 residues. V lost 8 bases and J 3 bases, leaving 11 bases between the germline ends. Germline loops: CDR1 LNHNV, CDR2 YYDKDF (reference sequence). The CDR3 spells CATRTENNQPQHF. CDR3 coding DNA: TGTGCCACCCGGACAGAGAACAATCAGCCCCAGCATTTT.

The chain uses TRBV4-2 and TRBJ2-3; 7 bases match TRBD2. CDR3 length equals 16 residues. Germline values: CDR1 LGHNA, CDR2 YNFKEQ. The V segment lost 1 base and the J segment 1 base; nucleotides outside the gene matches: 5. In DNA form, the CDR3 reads TGTGCCAGCAGCCAAGTCACGGGGGGAGGCACAGATACGCAGTATTTT. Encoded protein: CASSQVTGGGTDTQYF.

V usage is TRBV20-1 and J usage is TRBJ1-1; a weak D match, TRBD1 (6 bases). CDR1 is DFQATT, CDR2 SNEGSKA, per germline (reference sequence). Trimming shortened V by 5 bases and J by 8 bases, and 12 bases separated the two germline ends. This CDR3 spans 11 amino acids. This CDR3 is CSASNREEAFF. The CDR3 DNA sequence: TGCAGTGCTTCTAACAGGGAAGAAGCTTTCTTT.

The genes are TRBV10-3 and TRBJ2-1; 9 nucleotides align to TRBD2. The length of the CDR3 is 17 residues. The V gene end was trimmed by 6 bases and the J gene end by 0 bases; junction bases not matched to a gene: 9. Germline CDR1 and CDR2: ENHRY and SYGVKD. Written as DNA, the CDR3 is TGTGCCATCAGATCCATAGCGGGAGAGGGCTCCTACAATGAGCAGTTCTTC. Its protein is CAIRSIAGEGSYNEQFF.

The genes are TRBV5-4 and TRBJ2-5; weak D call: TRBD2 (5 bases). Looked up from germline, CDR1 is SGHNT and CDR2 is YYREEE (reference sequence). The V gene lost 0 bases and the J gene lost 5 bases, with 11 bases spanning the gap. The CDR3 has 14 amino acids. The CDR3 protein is CASSLAEVRETQYF. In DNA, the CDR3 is TGTGCCAGCAGCTTGGCGGAGGTCCGGGAGACCCAGTACTTC.

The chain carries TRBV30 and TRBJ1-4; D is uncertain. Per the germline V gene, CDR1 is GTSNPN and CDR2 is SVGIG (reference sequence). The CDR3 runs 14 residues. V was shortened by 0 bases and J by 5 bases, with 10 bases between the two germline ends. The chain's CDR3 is CAWSVRRGNEKLFF. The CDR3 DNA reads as TGTGCCTGGAGTGTCCGGCGGGGAAATGAAAAACTGTTTTTT.

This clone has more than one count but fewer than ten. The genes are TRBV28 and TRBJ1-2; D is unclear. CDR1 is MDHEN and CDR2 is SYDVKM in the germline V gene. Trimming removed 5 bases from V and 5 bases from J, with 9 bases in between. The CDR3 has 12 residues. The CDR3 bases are TGTGCCAGCAGTACAACACCATATGGCTACACCTTC. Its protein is CASSTTPYGYTF.

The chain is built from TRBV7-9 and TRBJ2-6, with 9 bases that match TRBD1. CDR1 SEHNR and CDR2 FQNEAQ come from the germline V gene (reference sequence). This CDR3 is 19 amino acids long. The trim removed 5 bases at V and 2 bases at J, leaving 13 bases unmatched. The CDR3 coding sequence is TGTGCCAGCAGCCGGCCAGGTCTAGACAGGGGGACTGGGGCCAACGTCCTGACTTTC. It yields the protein CASSRPGLDRGTGANVLTF.

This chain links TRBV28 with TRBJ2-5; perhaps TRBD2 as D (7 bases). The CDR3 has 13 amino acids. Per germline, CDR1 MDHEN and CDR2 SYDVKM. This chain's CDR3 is CAGGAPEKETQYF. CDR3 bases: TGTGCGGGGGGGGCACCAGAGAAAGAGACCCAGTACTTC.

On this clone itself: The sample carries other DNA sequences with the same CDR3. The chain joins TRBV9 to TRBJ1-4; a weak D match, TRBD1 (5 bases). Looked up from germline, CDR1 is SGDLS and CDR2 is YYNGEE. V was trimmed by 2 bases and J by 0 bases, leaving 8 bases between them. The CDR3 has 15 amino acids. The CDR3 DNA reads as TGTGCCAGCAGCGTCGGGGGGGCAACTAATGAAAAACTGTTTTTT. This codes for CASSVGGATNEKLFF.

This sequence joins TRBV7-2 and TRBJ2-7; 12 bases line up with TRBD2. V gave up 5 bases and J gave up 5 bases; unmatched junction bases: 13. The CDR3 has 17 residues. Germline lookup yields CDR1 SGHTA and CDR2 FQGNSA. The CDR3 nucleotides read TGTGCCAGCAGCCATACGGGACTAGCGGGCCCCCGGCACGAGCAGTACTTC. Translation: CASSHTGLAGPRHEQYF.

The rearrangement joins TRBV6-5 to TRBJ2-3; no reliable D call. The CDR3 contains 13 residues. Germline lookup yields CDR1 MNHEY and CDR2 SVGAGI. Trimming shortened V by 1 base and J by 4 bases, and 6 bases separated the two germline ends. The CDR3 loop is CASSYFLADTQYF. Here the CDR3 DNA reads TGTGCCAGCAGTTACTTTTTAGCAGATACGCAGTATTTT.

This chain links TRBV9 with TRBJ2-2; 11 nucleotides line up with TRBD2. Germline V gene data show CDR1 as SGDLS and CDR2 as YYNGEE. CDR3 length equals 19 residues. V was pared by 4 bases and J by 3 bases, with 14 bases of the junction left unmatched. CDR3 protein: CASSLRSGRVPGDTGELFF. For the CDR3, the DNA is TGTGCCAGCAGCCTTCGTAGCGGGAGGGTCCCCGGGGACACCGGGGAGCTGTTTTTT.

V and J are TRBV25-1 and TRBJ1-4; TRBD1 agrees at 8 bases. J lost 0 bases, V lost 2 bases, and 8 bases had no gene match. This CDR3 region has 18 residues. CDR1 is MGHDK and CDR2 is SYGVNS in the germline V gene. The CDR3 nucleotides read TGTGCCAGCAGTGAACCAGGGGGCGCCCCTTCAACTAATGAAAAACTGTTTTTT. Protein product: CASSEPGGAPSTNEKLFF. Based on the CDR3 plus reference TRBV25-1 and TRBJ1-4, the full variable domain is EADIYQTPRYLVIGTGKKITLECSQTMGHDKMYWYQQDPGMELHLIHYSYGVNSTEKGDLSSESTVSRIRTEHFPLTLESARPSHTSQYLCASSEPGGAPSTNEKLFFGSGTQLSVL.

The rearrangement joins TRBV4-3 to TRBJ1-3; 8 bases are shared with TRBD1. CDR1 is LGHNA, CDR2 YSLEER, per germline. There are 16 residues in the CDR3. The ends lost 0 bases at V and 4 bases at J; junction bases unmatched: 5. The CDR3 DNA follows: TGCGCCAGCAGCCAAGAAAGGACAGGGCGAGGAAACACCATATATTTT. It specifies CASSQERTGRGNTIYF.

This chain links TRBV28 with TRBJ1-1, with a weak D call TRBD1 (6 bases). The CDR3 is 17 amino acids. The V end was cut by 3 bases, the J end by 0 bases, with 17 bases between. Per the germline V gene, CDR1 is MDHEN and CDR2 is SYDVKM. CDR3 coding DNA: TGTGCCAGCAGTTTCCCCCCCCTCACAGGGCTGAACACTGAAGCTTTCTTT. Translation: CASSFPPLTGLNTEAFF. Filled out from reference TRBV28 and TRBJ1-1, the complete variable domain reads DVKVTQSSRYLVKRTGEKVFLECVQDMDHENMFWYRQDPGLGLRLIYFSYDVKMKEKGDIPEGYSVSREKKERFSLILESASTNQTSMYLCASSFPPLTGLNTEAFFGQGTRLTVV.

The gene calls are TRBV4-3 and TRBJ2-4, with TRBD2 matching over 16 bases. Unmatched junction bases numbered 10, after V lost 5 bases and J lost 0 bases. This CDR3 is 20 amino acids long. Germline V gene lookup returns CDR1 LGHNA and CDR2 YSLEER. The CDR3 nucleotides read TGCGCCAGCAGCACAGGGACTAGCGGGGGGGCTTATCTAGCCAAAAACATTCAGTACTTC. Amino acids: CASSTGTSGGAYLAKNIQYF.

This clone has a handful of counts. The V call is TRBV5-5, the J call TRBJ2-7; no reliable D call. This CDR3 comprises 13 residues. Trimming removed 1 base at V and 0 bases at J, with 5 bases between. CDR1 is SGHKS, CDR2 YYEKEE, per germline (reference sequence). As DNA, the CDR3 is TGTGCCAGCAGCTTGAACAGCTCCTACGAGCAGTACTTC. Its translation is CASSLNSSYEQYF.

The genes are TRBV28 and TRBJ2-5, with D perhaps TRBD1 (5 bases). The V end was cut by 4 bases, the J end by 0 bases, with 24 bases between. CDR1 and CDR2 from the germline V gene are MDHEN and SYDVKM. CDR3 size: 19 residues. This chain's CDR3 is CASSSRTKGHPPHQETQYF. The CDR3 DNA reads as TGTGCCAGCAGTTCACGCACCAAAGGACACCCACCCCACCAAGAGACCCAGTACTTC.